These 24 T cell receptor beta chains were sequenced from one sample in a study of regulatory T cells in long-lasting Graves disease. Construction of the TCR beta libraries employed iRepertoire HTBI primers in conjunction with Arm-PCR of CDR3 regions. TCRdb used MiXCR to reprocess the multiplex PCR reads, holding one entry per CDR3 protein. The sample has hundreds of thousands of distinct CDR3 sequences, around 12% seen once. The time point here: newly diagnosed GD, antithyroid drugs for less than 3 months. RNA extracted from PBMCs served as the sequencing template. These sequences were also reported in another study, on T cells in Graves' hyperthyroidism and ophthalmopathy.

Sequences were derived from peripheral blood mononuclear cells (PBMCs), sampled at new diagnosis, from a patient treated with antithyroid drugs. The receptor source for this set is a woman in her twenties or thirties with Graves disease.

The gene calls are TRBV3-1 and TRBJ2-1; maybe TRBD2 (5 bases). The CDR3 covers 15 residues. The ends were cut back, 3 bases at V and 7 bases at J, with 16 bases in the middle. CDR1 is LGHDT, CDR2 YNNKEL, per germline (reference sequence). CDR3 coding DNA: TGTGCCAGCAGCCATGGACCGGGAAGGAGGAATGAGCAGTTCTTC. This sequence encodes CASSHGPGRRNEQFF.

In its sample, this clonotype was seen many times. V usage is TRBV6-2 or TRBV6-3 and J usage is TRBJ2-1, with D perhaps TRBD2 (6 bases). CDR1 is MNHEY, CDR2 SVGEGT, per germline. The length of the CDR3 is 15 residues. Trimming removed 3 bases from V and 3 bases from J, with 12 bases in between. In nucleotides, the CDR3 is TGTGCCAGCAGTTATAGCGGATCTTACTACAATGAGCAGTTCTTC. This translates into CASSYSGSYYNEQFF.

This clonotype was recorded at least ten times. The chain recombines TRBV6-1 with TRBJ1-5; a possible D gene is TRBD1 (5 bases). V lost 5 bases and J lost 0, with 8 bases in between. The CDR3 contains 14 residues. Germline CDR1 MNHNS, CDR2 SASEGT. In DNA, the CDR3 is TGTGCCAGCAGTAGCAGGGTTAGCAATCAGCCCCAGCATTTT. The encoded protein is CASSSRVSNQPQHF.

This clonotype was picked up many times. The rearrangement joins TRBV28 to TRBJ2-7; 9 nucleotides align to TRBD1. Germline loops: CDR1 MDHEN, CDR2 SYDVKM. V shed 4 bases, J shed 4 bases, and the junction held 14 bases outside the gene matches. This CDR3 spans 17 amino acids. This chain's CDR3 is CASSSGGEGTGLYEQYF. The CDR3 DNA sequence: TGTGCCAGCAGTTCCGGGGGTGAGGGGACAGGGCTATACGAGCAGTACTTC.

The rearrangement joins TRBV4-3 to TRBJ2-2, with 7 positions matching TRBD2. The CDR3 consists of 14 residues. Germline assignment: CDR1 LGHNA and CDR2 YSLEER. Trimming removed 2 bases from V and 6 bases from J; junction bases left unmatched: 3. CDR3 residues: CASSQHAGAGELFF. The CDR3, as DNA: TGCGCCAGCAGCCAACATGCGGGGGCCGGGGAGCTGTTTTTT.

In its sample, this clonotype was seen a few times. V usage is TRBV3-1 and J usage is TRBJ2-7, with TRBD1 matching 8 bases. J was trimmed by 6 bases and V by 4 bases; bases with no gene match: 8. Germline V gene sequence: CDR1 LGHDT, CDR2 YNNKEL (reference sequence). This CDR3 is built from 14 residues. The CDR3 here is CASSRSGGGGEQYF. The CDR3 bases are TGTGCCAGCAGCCGTTCAGGGGGCGGAGGCGAGCAGTACTTC.

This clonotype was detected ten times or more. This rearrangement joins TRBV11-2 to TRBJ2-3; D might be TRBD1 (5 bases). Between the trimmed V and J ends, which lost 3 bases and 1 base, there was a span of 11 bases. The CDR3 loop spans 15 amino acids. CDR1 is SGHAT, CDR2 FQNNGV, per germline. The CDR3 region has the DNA TGTGCCAGCAGCTTGGGGCGGAGTCGCACAGATACGCAGTATTTT. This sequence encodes CASSLGRSRTDTQYF.

The CDR3 here is CASSQSRDSSRFNSPLHF. CDR3 DNA: TGCGCCAGCAGCCAGTCCCGGGACAGTTCCCGTTTTAATTCACCCCTCCACTTT. The rearrangement uses TRBV4-3 and TRBJ1-6; 7 bases are shared with TRBD1. The CDR3 sequence is 18 residues long. The V gene's germline CDR1 is LGHNA and CDR2 YSLEER. The J segment lost 6 bases and the V segment lost 3 bases, leaving 14 bases of the junction unmatched.

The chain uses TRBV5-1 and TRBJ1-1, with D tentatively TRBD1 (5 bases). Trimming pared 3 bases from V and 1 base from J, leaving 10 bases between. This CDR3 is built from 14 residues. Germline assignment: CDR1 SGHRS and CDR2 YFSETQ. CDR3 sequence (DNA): TGCGCCAGCAGCTACCTGACAGAGAACACTGAAGCTTTCTTT. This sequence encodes CASSYLTENTEAFF.

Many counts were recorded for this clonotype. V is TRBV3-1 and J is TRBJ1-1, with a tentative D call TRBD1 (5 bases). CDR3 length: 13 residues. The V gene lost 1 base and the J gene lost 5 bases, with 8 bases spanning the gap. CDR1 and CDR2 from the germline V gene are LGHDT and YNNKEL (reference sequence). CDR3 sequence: CASSQGGLTEAFF. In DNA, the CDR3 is TGTGCCAGCAGCCAAGGGGGGTTGACTGAAGCTTTCTTT.

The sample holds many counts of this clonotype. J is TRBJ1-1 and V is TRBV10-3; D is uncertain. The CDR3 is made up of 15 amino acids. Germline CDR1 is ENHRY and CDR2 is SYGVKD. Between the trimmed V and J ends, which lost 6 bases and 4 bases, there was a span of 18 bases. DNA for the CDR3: TGTGCCATCAGCGACCCCCAGACGGGAATCACTGAAGCTTTCTTT. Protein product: CAISDPQTGITEAFF.

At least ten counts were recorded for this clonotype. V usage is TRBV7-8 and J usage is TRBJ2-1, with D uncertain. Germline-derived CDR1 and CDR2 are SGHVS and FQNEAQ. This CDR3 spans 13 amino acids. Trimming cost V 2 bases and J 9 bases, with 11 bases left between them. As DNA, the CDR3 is TGTGCCAGCAGCTTACTAATGGTCGTTGAGCAGTTCTTC. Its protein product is CASSLLMVVEQFF.

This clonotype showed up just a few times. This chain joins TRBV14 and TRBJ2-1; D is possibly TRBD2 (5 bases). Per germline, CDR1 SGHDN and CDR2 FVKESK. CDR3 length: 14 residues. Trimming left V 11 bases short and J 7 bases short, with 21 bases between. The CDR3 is CAGGLYSGPNEQFF. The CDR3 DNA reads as TGTGCCGGAGGACTCTATTCGGGCCCGAATGAGCAGTTCTTC. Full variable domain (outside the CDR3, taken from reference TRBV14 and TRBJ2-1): EAGVTQFPSHSVIEKGQTVTLRCDPISGHDNLYWYRRVMGKEIKFLLHFVKESKQDESGMPNNRFLAERTGGTYSTLKVQPAELEDSGVYFCAGGLYSGPNEQFFGPGTRLTVL.

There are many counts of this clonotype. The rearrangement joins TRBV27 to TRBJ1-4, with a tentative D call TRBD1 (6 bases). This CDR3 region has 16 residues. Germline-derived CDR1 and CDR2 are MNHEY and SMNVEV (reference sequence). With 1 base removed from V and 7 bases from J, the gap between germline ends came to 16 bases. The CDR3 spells CASSLYPGGYREKLFF. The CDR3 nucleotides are TGTGCCAGCAGTTTATATCCGGGGGGCTATCGTGAAAAACTGTTTTTT.

DNA of the CDR3: TGCAGTTGGGGACTAGGAGACAACGAGCAGTACTTC. Its protein is CSWGLGDNEQYF. The chain combines TRBV20-1 with TRBJ2-7, with 8 positions matching TRBD2. The junction had 8 bases not matched to a gene; V was cut back by 8 bases and J by 5 bases. The CDR3 loop spans 12 amino acids. CDR1 and CDR2 from the germline V gene are DFQATT and SNEGSKA (reference sequence).

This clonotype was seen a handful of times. The CDR3 bases are TGCAGTGCTCACAGAGGAGGGAGAACAGTCTACAATGAGCAGTTCTTC. Its protein product is CSAHRGGRTVYNEQFF. The V gene is TRBV20-1, the J gene TRBJ2-1; possible D gene TRBD2, 6 bases. The germline V and J ends were trimmed by 5 bases and 3 bases, with 20 bases remaining between them. The CDR3 runs 16 residues. Germline CDR1 is DFQATT and CDR2 is SNEGSKA (reference sequence).

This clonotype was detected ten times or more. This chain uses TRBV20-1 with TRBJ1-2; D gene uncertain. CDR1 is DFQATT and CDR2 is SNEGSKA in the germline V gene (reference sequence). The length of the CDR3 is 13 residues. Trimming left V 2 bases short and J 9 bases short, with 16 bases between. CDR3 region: CSARMGKKGRYTF. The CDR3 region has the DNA TGCAGTGCTAGAATGGGGAAGAAGGGTCGCTACACCTTC.

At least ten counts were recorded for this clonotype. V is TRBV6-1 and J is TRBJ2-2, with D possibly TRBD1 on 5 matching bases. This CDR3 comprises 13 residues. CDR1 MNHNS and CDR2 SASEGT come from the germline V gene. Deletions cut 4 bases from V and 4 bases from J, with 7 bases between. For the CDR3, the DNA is TGTGCCAGCAGTGCACAGGTCACCGGGGAGCTGTTTTTT. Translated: CASSAQVTGELFF.

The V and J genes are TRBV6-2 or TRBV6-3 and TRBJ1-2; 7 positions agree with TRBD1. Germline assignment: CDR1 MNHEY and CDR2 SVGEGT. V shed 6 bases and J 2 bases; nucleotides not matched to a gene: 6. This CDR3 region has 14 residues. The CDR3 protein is CASRSPGQNYGYTF. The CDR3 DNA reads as TGTGCCAGCAGGTCGCCGGGACAGAACTATGGCTACACCTTC.

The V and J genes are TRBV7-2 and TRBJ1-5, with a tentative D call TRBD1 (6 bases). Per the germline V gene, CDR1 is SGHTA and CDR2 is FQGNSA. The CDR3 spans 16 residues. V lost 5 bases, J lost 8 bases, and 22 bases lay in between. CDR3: CASSPQQGTVGKPQHF. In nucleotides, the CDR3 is TGTGCCAGCAGCCCACAGCAGGGGACTGTGGGAAAGCCCCAGCATTTT.

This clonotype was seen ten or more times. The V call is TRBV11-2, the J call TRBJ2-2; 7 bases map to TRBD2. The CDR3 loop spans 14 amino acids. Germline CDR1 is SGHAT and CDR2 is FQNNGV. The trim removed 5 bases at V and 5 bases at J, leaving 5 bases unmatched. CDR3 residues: CASSPRTRTGELFF. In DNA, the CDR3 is TGTGCCAGCAGCCCCCGGACTAGGACCGGGGAGCTGTTTTTT.

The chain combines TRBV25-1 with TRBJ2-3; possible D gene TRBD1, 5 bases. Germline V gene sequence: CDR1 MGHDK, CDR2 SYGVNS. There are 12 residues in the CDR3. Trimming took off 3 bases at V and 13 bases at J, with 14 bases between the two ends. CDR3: CASSDIQGRKYF. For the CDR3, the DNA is TGTGCCAGCAGTGACATCCAGGGAAGGAAGTATTTT.

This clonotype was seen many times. In nucleotides, the CDR3 is TGTGCCATCAGTGATAGGCAGGGTGACGAAAAACTGTTTTTT. Protein: CAISDRQGDEKLFF. V usage is TRBV10-3 and J usage is TRBJ1-4; maybe TRBD1 (5 bases). Germline CDR1 ENHRY, CDR2 SYGVKD. This CDR3 has 14 residues. V dropped 3 bases and J dropped 8 bases, with 13 bases sitting between them.

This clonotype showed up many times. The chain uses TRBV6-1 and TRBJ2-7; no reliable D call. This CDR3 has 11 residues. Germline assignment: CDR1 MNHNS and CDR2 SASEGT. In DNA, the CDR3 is TGTGCATCAAGGTACTCCTACGAGCAGTACTTC. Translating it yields CASRYSYEQYF.